The entry below gives a single T cell receptor beta chain sequence along with its context. The CDR3 runs to 12 residues. V was clipped by 7 bases and J by 2 bases, with 7 bases between them. These data come from a study of blood T cell repertoires in COVID-19. Assay used: immunoSEQ multiplex PCR; TCRdb lists only in-frame clones, some missing. The repertoire holds 70,000 to 80,000 clones, with approximately 80% as singletons. This sequence was found in a man aged 50 to 59 with acute or convalescent COVID-19. The specimen sequenced was peripheral blood. The chain carries TRBV12-3 or TRBV12-4 and TRBJ2-3, with D maybe TRBD2 (5 bases). In DNA form, the CDR3 reads TGTGCCAGCACCCGGGACACAGATACGCAGTATTTT. This translates into CASTRDTDTQYF.